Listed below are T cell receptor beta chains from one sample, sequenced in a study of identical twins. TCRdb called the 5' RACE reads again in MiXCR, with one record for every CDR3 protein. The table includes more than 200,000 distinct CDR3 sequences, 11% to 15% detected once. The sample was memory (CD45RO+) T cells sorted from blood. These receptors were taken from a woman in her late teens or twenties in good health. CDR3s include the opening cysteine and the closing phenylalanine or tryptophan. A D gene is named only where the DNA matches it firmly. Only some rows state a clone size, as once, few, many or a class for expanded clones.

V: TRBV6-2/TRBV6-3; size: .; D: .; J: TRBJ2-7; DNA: TGTGCCAGCAGTTACCAGTCCTACGAGCAGTACTTC; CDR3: CASSYQSYEQYF
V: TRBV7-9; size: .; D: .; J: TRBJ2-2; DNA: TGTGCCAGCAGCTTCGCTAGGGGGAACACCGGGGAGCTGTTTTTT; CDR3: CASSFARGNTGELFF
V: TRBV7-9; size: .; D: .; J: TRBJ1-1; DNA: TGTGCCAGCAGCTACGGGGGCAGGGTCGGAGCTTTCTTT; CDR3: CASSYGGRVGAFF
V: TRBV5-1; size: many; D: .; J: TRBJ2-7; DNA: TGCGCCAGCAGCTTGGTGGGACGCTACGAGCAGTACTTC; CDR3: CASSLVGRYEQYF
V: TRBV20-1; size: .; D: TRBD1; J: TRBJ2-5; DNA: TGCAGTGCTAGGCCAAGGACAGGTCAAGAGACCCAGTACTTC; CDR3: CSARPRTGQETQYF
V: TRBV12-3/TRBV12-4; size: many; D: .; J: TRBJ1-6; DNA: TGTGCCAGCAGGGATCGGGAACCCCTCCACTTT; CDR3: CASRDREPLHF
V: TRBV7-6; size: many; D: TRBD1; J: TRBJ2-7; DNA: TGTGCCAGCAGCTTAGGAGGCAGGGGGCTCGAGCAGTACTTC; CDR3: CASSLGGRGLEQYF
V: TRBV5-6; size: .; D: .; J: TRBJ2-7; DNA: TGTGCCAGCAGCATGCAGGGGAGAAGGGCCTACGAGCAGTACTTC; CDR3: CASSMQGRRAYEQYF
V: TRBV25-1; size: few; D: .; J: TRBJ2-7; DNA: TGTGCCAGCAGCTTCCATGGGAGGTCCTACGAGCAGTACTTC; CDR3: CASSFHGRSYEQYF
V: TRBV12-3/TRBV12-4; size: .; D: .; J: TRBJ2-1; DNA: TGTGCCAGCACACGGGCAAATGAGCAGTTCTTC; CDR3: CASTRANEQFF
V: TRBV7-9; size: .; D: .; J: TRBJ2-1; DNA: TGTGCCAGCAGCTCCCCGGGACTTAACTACAATGAGCAGTTCTTC; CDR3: CASSSPGLNYNEQFF
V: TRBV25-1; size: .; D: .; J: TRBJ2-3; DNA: TGTGCCAGCAGTGAAACGGGTGGGAATACGCAGTATTTT; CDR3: CASSETGGNTQYF
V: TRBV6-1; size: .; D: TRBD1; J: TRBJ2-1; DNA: TGTGCCAGCAGTGAATGGGACAGGGGGGGGAATGAGCAGTTCTTC; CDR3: CASSEWDRGGNEQFF
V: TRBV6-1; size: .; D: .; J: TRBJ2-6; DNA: TGTGCCAGCAGGAACCTGGCGGGGATTGGGGCCAACGTCCTGACTTTC; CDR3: CASRNLAGIGANVLTF
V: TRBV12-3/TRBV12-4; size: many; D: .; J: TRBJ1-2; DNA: TGTGCCAGCAGTTTAGTAGGGGGGGCAGGTGGCTACACCTTC; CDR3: CASSLVGGAGGYTF
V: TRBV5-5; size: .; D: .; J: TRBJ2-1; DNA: TGTGCCAGCACCCTCCCAGCTCACAATGAGCAGTTCTTC; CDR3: CASTLPAHNEQFF
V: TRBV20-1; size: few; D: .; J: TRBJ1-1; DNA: TGCAGTGCCATGTCGGACAGTTGGGGCACTGAAGCTTTCTTT; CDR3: CSAMSDSWGTEAFF
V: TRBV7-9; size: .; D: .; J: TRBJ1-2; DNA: TGTGCCAGCAGCTCGGACGGAATTATCTATGGCTACACCTTC; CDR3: CASSSDGIIYGYTF
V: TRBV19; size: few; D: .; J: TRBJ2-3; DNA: TGTGCCAGTAGTGCTACAGGGAGAAGCACAGATACGCAGTATTTT; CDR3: CASSATGRSTDTQYF
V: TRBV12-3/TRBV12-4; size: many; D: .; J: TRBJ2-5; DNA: TGTGCCAGCAGTTCCAGACGGTTCCAAGAGACCCAGTACTTC; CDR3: CASSSRRFQETQYF
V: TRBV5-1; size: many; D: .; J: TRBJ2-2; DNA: TGCGCCAGCAGCTTGGCCGGGCAGGGGAACACCGGGGAGCTGTTTTTT; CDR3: CASSLAGQGNTGELFF
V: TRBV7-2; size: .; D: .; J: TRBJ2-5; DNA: TGTGCCAGCAGCTCTTTTATAGTAGAAGAGACCCAGTACTTC; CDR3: CASSSFIVEETQYF
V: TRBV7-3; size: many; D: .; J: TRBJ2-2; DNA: TGTGCCAGCAGCGCCTCTCCCGGGGGCACCGGGGAGCTGTTTTTT; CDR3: CASSASPGGTGELFF
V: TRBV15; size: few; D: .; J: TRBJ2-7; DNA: TGTGCCACCGGGGACCGGCGAACTTCCCGCTACGAGCAGTACTTC; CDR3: CATGDRRTSRYEQYF
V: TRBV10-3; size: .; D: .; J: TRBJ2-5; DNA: TGTGCCATCAGTGCGGTGGGGGGCCTACAAGAGACCCAGTACTTC; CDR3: CAISAVGGLQETQYF
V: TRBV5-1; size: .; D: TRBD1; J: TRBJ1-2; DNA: TGCGCCAGCAGCTTGGCCGGGGAGGGGGCCGGCTACACCTTC; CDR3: CASSLAGEGAGYTF
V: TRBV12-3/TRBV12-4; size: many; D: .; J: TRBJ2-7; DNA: TGTGCCAGCAGTTCACTAGTTTCCGAGCAGTACTTC; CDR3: CASSSLVSEQYF
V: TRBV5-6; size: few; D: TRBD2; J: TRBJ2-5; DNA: TGTGCCAGCAGCTTGACTCGGGGGGGCCAAGAGACCCAGTACTTC; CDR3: CASSLTRGGQETQYF
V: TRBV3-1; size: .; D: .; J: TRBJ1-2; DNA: TGTGCCAGCAGCCAAGTCGTGCAGAGGTCCGGCTACACCTTC; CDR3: CASSQVVQRSGYTF
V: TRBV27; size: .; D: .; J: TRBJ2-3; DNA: TGTGCCAGCAGTTTAGATAAAAGGGGGGCAGCGGATACGCAGTATTTT; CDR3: CASSLDKRGAADTQYF
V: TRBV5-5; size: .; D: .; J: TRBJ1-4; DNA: TGTGCCAGCAGCTTTCTGGTTGGAGAACAGGGCCCCGAAAAACTGTTTTTT; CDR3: CASSFLVGEQGPEKLFF
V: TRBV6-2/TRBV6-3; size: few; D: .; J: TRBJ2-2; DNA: TGTGCCAGCAGAGGCGCCGGACACACCGGGGAGCTGTTTTTT; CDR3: CASRGAGHTGELFF
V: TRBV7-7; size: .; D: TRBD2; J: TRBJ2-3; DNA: TGTGCCAGCAGCTCAGGACTAGCGAAAGATACGCAGTATTTT; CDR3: CASSSGLAKDTQYF
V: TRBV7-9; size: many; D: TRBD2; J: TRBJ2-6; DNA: TGTGCCAGCAGCCTAAGCGGGAGTCTCTCTGGGGCCAACGTCCTGACTTTC; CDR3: CASSLSGSLSGANVLTF
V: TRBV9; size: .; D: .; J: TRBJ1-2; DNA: TGTGCCAGCAGCGTAGCTGGGGATATGGCCCTGTATGGCTACACCTTC; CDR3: CASSVAGDMALYGYTF
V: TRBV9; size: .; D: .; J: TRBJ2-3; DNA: TGTGCCAGCAGCGTAGGGGGGAGCCCCCTTTCGCCAATCGATACGCAGTATTTT; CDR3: CASSVGGSPLSPIDTQYF
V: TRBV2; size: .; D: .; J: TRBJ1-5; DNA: TGTGCCAGCAGTGATGGTGTGGGTTTAGATCAGCCCCAGCATTTT; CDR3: CASSDGVGLDQPQHF
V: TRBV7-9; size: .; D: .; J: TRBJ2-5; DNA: TGTGCCAGCACCCAGTCCAGGGTCCAAGAGACCCAGTACTTC; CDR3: CASTQSRVQETQYF
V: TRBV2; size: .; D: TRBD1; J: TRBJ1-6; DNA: TGTGCCAGCGGAGGACAGGGGGCGAACGGGCCTTCACCCCTCCACTTT; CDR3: CASGGQGANGPSPLHF
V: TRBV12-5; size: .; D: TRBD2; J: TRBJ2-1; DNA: TGTGCTAGTGGTCCCGGGACTAGCGGGAGTTATGAGCAGTTCTTC; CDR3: CASGPGTSGSYEQFF
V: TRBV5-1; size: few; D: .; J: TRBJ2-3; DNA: TGCGCCAGCAGCCTATGGACTAGCACAGATACGCAGTATTTT; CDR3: CASSLWTSTDTQYF
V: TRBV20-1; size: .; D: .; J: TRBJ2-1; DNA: TGCAGTGCTAGAGAAGGCGGCAGCTCCTACAATGAGCAGTTCTTC; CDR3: CSAREGGSSYNEQFF
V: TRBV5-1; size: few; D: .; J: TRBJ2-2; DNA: TGCGCCAGCAGCTTGGGTCTTTACACCGGGGAGCTGTTTTTT; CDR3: CASSLGLYTGELFF
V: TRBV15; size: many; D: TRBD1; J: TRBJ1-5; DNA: TGTGCCACCAGCCTTACAGGGGTTAATCAGCCCCAGCATTTT; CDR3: CATSLTGVNQPQHF
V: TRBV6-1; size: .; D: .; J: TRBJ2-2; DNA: TGTGCCAGCAGTGAAATGACGGGTAACACCGGGGAGCTGTTTTTT; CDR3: CASSEMTGNTGELFF
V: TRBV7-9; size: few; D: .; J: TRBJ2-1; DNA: TGTGCCAGCACCCGGGGCGGGGGCCTGGACAATGAGCAGTTCTTC; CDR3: CASTRGGGLDNEQFF